The 21 T cell receptor beta chains below all came from one sample that was sequenced in a study of blood T cells in healthy people across ages. A J-beta primer mix and a sample-barcoded 5' primer were used in a second PCR of about 7 to 12 cycles. In TCRdb, the 5' RACE reads were re-called with MiXCR into one record per CDR3 protein. The sample gives around 1,000,000 distinct CDR3 sequences, about 25% of which show up once; approximately 0.75% is in the top ten. A further study also used this sample, focusing on T cells of mothers and their children.

The sample comprised blood. The receptors were gathered from a girl aged 2 to 10 in good health.

The CDR3 region has the DNA TGTGCCAGCAGCTTAGAAGTCAGGGGCAACGAGCAGTACTTC. Protein product: CASSLEVRGNEQYF. V is TRBV7-2 and J is TRBJ2-5, with a weak D call TRBD1 (6 bases). TRBJ2-7 matches the DNA end more closely, so the J call is doubtful. Germline CDR1 reads SGHTA; CDR2 reads FQGNSA. This CDR3 spans 14 amino acids.

This clonotype was detected only a few times. This rearrangement joins TRBV9 to TRBJ2-3; D gene unclear. Germline assignment: CDR1 SGDLS and CDR2 YYNGEE. The CDR3 spans 14 residues. The V end lost 3 bases, the J end lost 4 bases, and 12 bases lay between the germline ends. This chain's CDR3 is CASSASQWADTQYF. The DNA of the CDR3 is TGTGCCAGCAGCGCGTCACAGTGGGCAGATACGCAGTATTTT.

V usage is TRBV28 and J usage is TRBJ2-5; 8 bases agree with TRBD2. The J call is doubtful: the DNA matches TRBJ2-7 better. The germline CDR1 and CDR2 sequences are MDHEN and SYDVKM. This CDR3 has 14 amino acids. The chain's CDR3 is CASSLPGRVHEQYF. DNA of the CDR3: TGTGCCAGCAGTTTACCCGGGAGGGTCCACGAGCAGTACTTC.

This clonotype has a handful of counts. The V gene is TRBV5-1, the J gene TRBJ1-6; no clear D. Trimming took off 0 bases at V and 7 bases at J, with 14 bases between the two ends. Per the germline V gene, CDR1 is SGHRS and CDR2 is YFSETQ. There are 16 residues in the CDR3. CDR3 sequence: CASSLEAGLRNSPLHF. CDR3 in DNA: TGCGCCAGCAGCTTGGAGGCGGGATTGAGGAATTCACCCCTCCACTTT.

V usage is TRBV19 and J usage is TRBJ1-1; 7 positions match TRBD1. This CDR3 is built from 17 residues. Trimming took 3 bases from V and 1 from J; bases not matched to a gene: 11. Germline-derived CDR1 and CDR2 are LNHDA and SQIVND (reference sequence). CDR3 sequence: CASSIRGDYLGNTEAFF. For the CDR3, the DNA is TGTGCCAGTAGTATCAGGGGGGACTACCTGGGGAACACTGAAGCTTTCTTT.

This chain joins TRBV20-1 and TRBJ2-7; 7 nucleotides match TRBD1. There are 14 residues in the CDR3. V shed 1 base and J 2 bases; nucleotides not matched to a gene: 5. The germline V gene encodes CDR1 DFQATT and CDR2 SNEGSKA (reference sequence). CDR3: CSARVGTEAYEQYF. The CDR3 DNA sequence: TGCAGTGCTAGAGTGGGGACAGAAGCCTACGAGCAGTACTTC.

This clonotype was observed a few times. The chain has TRBV6-5 and TRBJ2-5; no reliable D call. The last part of the DNA fits TRBJ2-7 better; the J call may be wrong. The V gene's germline CDR1 is MNHEY and CDR2 SVGAGI. The CDR3 extends over 13 amino acids. The CDR3 protein is CASSYRVDDEQYF. As DNA, the CDR3 is TGTGCCAGCAGTTACAGGGTTGACGACGAGCAGTACTTC.

V and J are TRBV7-2 and TRBJ2-4; TRBD2 might be the D (5 bases). The germline V gene has CDR1 SGHTA and CDR2 FQGNSA. Between the trimmed V and J ends, which lost 1 base and 13 bases, there was a span of 14 bases. This CDR3 has 13 amino acids. The CDR3 protein is CASSLEVTGVQYF. The CDR3 DNA reads as TGTGCCAGCAGCTTAGAGGTCACCGGGGTCCAGTACTTC.

This clonotype was counted at least ten times. The chain is built from TRBV7-2 and TRBJ2-7; tentative D call: TRBD2 (5 bases). There are 14 residues in the CDR3. V was trimmed by 5 bases and J by 3 bases, leaving 14 bases between them. Germline V gene sequence: CDR1 SGHTA, CDR2 FQGNSA. CDR3 loop: CASSPSRGYYEQYF. The CDR3 bases are TGTGCCAGCAGCCCCTCCCGAGGGTACTACGAGCAGTACTTC.

This clonotype was seen ten or more times. The chain joins TRBV29-1 to TRBJ2-5; D not resolved. Trimming took 3 bases from V and 5 from J, leaving 10 bases between them. In germline, CDR1 is SQVTM, CDR2 ANQGSEA. The CDR3 loop spans 12 amino acids. CDR3 DNA: TGCAGCGTTGAGGCCGGTGGGGAGACCCAGTACTTC. Translating gives CSVEAGGETQYF.

This clonotype was counted only a few times. The genes are TRBV7-9 and TRBJ2-7; 7 nucleotides match TRBD2. The V and J ends lost 8 bases and 3 bases, in that order; junction bases with no gene match: 7. CDR1 is SEHNR, CDR2 FQNEAQ, per germline (reference sequence). CDR3 length: 13 amino acids. The CDR3 DNA follows: TGTGCCAGCGGGGAGGGACTAAACTACGAGCAGTACTTC. Amino acid sequence: CASGEGLNYEQYF.

The rearrangement joins TRBV6-2 or TRBV6-3 to TRBJ2-6, with unresolved D. Germline-derived CDR1 and CDR2 are MNHEY and SVGEGT. The length of the CDR3 is 12 residues. V gave up 11 bases and J gave up 0 bases, with 5 bases separating them. In DNA, the CDR3 is TGTGCCTTCCGCTCTGGGGCCAACGTCCTGACTTTC. Translation: CAFRSGANVLTF.

The CDR3 spells CASSASGGNTGELFF. The CDR3 DNA sequence: TGTGCCAGCAGCGCTAGCGGGGGGAACACCGGGGAGCTGTTTTTT. The V and J genes are TRBV7-9 and TRBJ2-2, with 10 bases identical to TRBD2. The germline gives CDR1 SEHNR, CDR2 FQNEAQ (reference sequence). V trimming: 5 bases; J trimming: 1 base; junction bases outside the gene matches: 1. CDR3 length equals 15 residues.

This clonotype was observed a few times. The V gene is TRBV4-3, the J gene TRBJ2-5, with a possible D match to TRBD2 (6 bases). The last part of the DNA fits TRBJ2-1 better; the J call may be wrong. The V gene's germline CDR1 is LGHNA and CDR2 YSLEER. The CDR3 length is 13 residues. CDR3 bases: TGCGCCAGCAGCCAGAGGCTAGCGAATGAGCAGTTCTTC. Protein sequence: CASSQRLANEQFF.

The chain combines TRBV29-1 with TRBJ1-4, with TRBD1 identical over 7 bases. Germline values: CDR1 SQVTM, CDR2 ANQGSEA. After removal of 7 bases from V and 8 bases from J, the junction contained 10 bases not matched to a gene. The CDR3 is 13 residues long. The CDR3 region is CSAIGTEREKLFF. The CDR3 DNA reads TGCAGCGCAATAGGGACAGAACGGGAAAAACTGTTTTTT. Full variable domain (outside the CDR3, taken from reference TRBV29-1 and TRBJ1-4): SAVISQKPSRDICQRGTSLTIQCQVDSQVTMMFWYRQQPGQSLTLIATANQGSEATYESGFVIDKFPISRPNLTFSTLTVSNMSPEDSSIYLCSAIGTEREKLFFGSGTQLSVL.

The CDR3 loop reads CSAREARVSTDTQYF. The CDR3 nucleotides read TGCAGTGCTAGAGAGGCCAGGGTGAGCACAGATACGCAGTATTTT. V and J are TRBV20-1 and TRBJ2-3; the D gene is possibly TRBD1 (5 bases). Trimming stripped 0 bases from V and 0 bases from J, with 10 bases between. Looked up from germline, CDR1 is DFQATT and CDR2 is SNEGSKA (reference sequence). The CDR3 loop spans 15 amino acids.

The chain has TRBV20-1 and TRBJ2-1, with 7 bases that match TRBD2. Losses at the gene ends were 5 bases for V and 3 bases for J; bases not matched to a gene: 4. CDR3 length: 13 amino acids. Germline CDR1 is DFQATT and CDR2 is SNEGSKA (reference sequence). CDR3 nucleotide sequence: TGCAGTGCTCTGAGCGGGGTCTACAATGAGCAGTTCTTC. Its translation is CSALSGVYNEQFF.

This clonotype has only a few counts. The chain joins TRBV4-3 to TRBJ1-4; maybe TRBD1 (5 bases). The CDR3 covers 16 residues. The V end lost 0 bases, the J end lost 8 bases, and 16 bases lay between the germline ends. Germline CDR1 reads LGHNA; CDR2 reads YSLEER. Here the CDR3 reads CASSQDRDGRREKLFF. In DNA form, the CDR3 reads TGCGCCAGCAGCCAAGATCGGGACGGCCGCAGGGAAAAACTGTTTTTT.

This chain connects TRBV7-3 to TRBJ1-1, with TRBD1 as a possible D gene (5 bases). The CDR3 has 13 amino acids. The V end was cut by 2 bases, the J end by 6 bases, with 10 bases between. CDR1 SGHTA and CDR2 FQGTGA come from the germline V gene. In DNA, the CDR3 is TGTGCCAGCAGCTTACTCGTGGGGGCTGAAGCTTTCTTT. Protein: CASSLLVGAEAFF.

V usage is TRBV20-1 and J usage is TRBJ2-5, with a tentative D call TRBD2 (6 bases). Near its end, the DNA agrees better with TRBJ2-7, so the J call may be wrong. This CDR3 comprises 15 residues. Germline V gene data show CDR1 as DFQATT and CDR2 as SNEGSKA (reference sequence). Here the CDR3 DNA reads TGCAGTGCTAGAGTTTCCGGAGGGGCTTCCTACGAGCAGTACTTC. Its translation is CSARVSGGASYEQYF.

The V call is TRBV7-2, the J call TRBJ2-5; 9 positions match TRBD2. The CDR3 runs to 16 residues. Unmatched junction bases numbered 12, after V lost 5 bases and J lost 5 bases. Germline values: CDR1 SGHTA, CDR2 FQGNSA. In DNA form, the CDR3 reads TGTGCCAGCAGCGGACCGCGCGGGGGGGTATCGGAGACCCAGTACTTC. The encoded protein is CASSGPRGGVSETQYF.